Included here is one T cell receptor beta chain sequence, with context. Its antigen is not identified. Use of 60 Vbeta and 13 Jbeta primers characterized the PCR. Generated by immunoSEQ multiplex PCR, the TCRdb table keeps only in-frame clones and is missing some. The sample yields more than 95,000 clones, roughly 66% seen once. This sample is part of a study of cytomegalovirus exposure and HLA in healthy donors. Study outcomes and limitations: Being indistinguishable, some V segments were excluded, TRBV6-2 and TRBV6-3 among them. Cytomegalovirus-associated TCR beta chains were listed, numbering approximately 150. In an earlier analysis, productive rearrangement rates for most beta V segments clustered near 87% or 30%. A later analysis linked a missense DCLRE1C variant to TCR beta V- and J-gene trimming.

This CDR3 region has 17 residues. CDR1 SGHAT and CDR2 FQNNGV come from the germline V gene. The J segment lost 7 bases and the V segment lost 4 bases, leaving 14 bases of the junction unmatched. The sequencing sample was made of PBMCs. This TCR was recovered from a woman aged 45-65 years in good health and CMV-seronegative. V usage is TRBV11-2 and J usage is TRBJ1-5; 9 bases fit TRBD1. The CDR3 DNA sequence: TGTGCCAGCAGCTCACACCGGGGGGGACAGGGAGGCCAGCCCCAGCATTTT. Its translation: CASSSHRGGQGGQPQHF.